The 28 T cell receptor beta chains listed next were all sequenced from one sample in a study of radiotherapy plus CTLA-4 blockade in lung cancer. The method was immunoSEQ multiplex PCR; TCRdb's version includes in-frame clones alone and lacks a portion of them. Among more than 90,000 clones listed, about 77% were seen once. The specimen was peripheral blood, collected from a patient treated with radiotherapy plus ipilimumab. The receptors derive from a human donor with non-small cell lung cancer who had a partial response to radiotherapy plus ipilimumab.

This sequence joins TRBV11-2 and TRBJ2-4, with a tentative D call TRBD1 (5 bases). This CDR3 has 15 residues. Germline V gene data show CDR1 as SGHAT and CDR2 as FQNNGV. Trimming left V 0 bases short and J 7 bases short, with 13 bases between. CDR3 sequence reads: CASSLDARALNIQYF. The CDR3 DNA follows: TGTGCCAGCAGCTTAGATGCCAGGGCACTCAACATTCAGTACTTC.

The chain carries TRBV6-5 and TRBJ1-6; D gene ambiguous. The CDR3 runs 11 residues. V lost 6 bases to trimming and J lost 14 bases, with 11 bases between them. Per the germline V gene, CDR1 is MNHEY and CDR2 is SVGAGI. The CDR3 coding sequence is TGTGCCAGCAGCTACCGCGGGGCCCTCCACTTT. Translating it yields CASSYRGALHF.

J is TRBJ1-1 and V is TRBV7-9; D perhaps matches TRBD1 (5 bases). V lost 1 base to trimming and J lost 3 bases, with 15 bases between them. This CDR3 is built from 16 residues. Germline CDR1 and CDR2: SEHNR and FQNEAQ (reference sequence). The CDR3 spells CASSLGKTALDTEAFF. CDR3 sequence (DNA): TGTGCCAGCAGCTTAGGAAAGACAGCACTGGACACTGAAGCTTTCTTT.

The rearrangement links TRBV10-2 to TRBJ2-1, with TRBD1 identical over 8 bases. With 7 bases clipped from V and 1 base from J, the junction kept 6 bases outside the gene matches. The germline V gene has CDR1 WSHSY and CDR2 SAAADI. The CDR3 loop spans 15 amino acids. In DNA, the CDR3 is TGCGCCAGCAATCGACAGGGGAGGTCCTACAATGAGCAGTTCTTC. This translates into CASNRQGRSYNEQFF.

About this clone itself: The same CDR3 is also encoded by other DNA sequences in this sample. This chain links TRBV11-3 with TRBJ2-1; TRBD2 aligns across 8 bases. The V gene end was trimmed by 5 bases and the J gene end by 0 bases; junction bases not matched to a gene: 3. The germline gives CDR1 SGHNT, CDR2 YENEEA. This CDR3 has 15 amino acids. The CDR3 coding sequence is TGTGCCAGCAGCCCCAGCGGGAGCTCCTACAATGAGCAGTTCTTC. This sequence encodes CASSPSGSSYNEQFF.

This sequence joins TRBV7-2 and TRBJ1-5; 8 bases match TRBD1. The V gene's germline CDR1 is SGHTA and CDR2 FQGNSA. V was clipped by 5 bases and J by 4 bases; unmatched bases: 7. The CDR3 loop spans 15 amino acids. CDR3 region: CASSPRTGTNQPQHF. The CDR3 bases are TGTGCCAGCAGCCCACGGACAGGGACGAATCAGCCCCAGCATTTT.

The CDR3 spells CASRPTGVYGYTF. For the CDR3, the DNA is TGTGCCAGCAGGCCCACAGGGGTTTATGGCTACACCTTC. V and J are TRBV28 and TRBJ1-2, with 7 bases identical to TRBD1. Germline V gives CDR1 MDHEN, CDR2 SYDVKM. Trimming took 6 bases from V and 5 from J; bases not matched to a gene: 6. The CDR3 runs 13 residues.

This clone was counted only a few times. The V gene is TRBV7-2, the J gene TRBJ1-2, with 9 bases that match TRBD1. V shed 1 base, J shed 4 bases, and the junction held 1 base outside the gene matches. CDR3 length: 14 residues. Looked up from germline, CDR1 is SGHTA and CDR2 is FQGNSA. The CDR3 DNA sequence: TGTGCCAGCAGCTTAGGACAGGGGGTCTATGGCTACACCTTC. Translation gives CASSLGQGVYGYTF.

This clone showed up just once. The CDR3 region is CASSFRGPLFYGYTF. DNA of the CDR3: TGTGCCAGCAGTTTTCGAGGGCCCCTATTCTATGGCTACACCTTC. The rearrangement links TRBV28 to TRBJ1-2; D is ambiguous. CDR1 and CDR2 from the germline V gene are MDHEN and SYDVKM. The V end was cut by 3 bases, the J end by 4 bases, with 15 bases between. The CDR3 loop spans 15 amino acids.

In this sample, this clone turned up once. The chain carries TRBV30 and TRBJ1-3; tentatively, D is TRBD1 (6 bases). Germline CDR1 and CDR2: GTSNPN and SVGIG (reference sequence). The CDR3 covers 16 residues. V was cut by 2 bases and J by 0 bases, with 14 bases left in between. The CDR3 DNA is TGTGCCTGGAGTCGCTACAGGGTTTCCTCTGGAAACACCATATATTTT. It encodes CAWSRYRVSSGNTIYF.

This rearrangement joins TRBV11-3 to TRBJ1-1, with 8 bases lining up with TRBD1. Germline loops: CDR1 SGHNT, CDR2 YENEEA. V lost 5 bases, J lost 4 bases, and 9 bases stayed unmatched. The CDR3 runs to 15 residues. This CDR3 reads CASSGETGEGTEAFF. The CDR3 DNA reads TGTGCCAGCAGCGGTGAGACAGGGGAGGGCACTGAAGCTTTCTTT.

This chain connects TRBV4-1 to TRBJ1-2; the D gene is possibly TRBD1 (6 bases). The CDR3 consists of 13 residues. Trimming cost V 6 bases and J 8 bases, with 16 bases left between them. In germline, CDR1 is MGHRA, CDR2 YSYEKL. The CDR3, as DNA: TGCGCCAGCAGTCCGTGGGACAAAGGAGGCTACACCTTC. Protein: CASSPWDKGGYTF.

The V call is TRBV15, the J call TRBJ2-6, with a weak D call TRBD1 (5 bases). The CDR3 length is 15 residues. Trimming took off 3 bases at V and 1 base at J, with 7 bases between the two ends. Germline CDR1 LNHNV, CDR2 YYDKDF (reference sequence). The CDR3 region is CATSRQGSGANVLTF. CDR3 bases: TGTGCCACCAGCAGGCAGGGTTCTGGGGCCAACGTCCTGACTTTC.

This clone was recorded only once. V is TRBV19 and J is TRBJ1-1, with D unresolved. CDR1 is LNHDA, CDR2 SQIVND, per germline (reference sequence). This CDR3 region has 13 residues. Trimming left V 11 bases short and J 1 base short, with 14 bases between. The CDR3 spells CAGSQRPNTEAFF. CDR3 sequence (DNA): TGTGCCGGCTCACAGAGACCGAACACTGAAGCTTTCTTT.

The gene calls are TRBV15 and TRBJ1-2; D may be TRBD1 (6 bases). The CDR3 length is 15 residues. Germline V gene data show CDR1 as LNHNV and CDR2 as YYDKDF (reference sequence). Trimming removed 5 bases at V and 5 bases at J, with 18 bases between. The CDR3 region has the DNA TGTGCCACCAGCGCTCCCGAGGGGGGGAAGTATGGCTACACCTTC. This gives the protein CATSAPEGGKYGYTF.

This chain connects TRBV7-8 to TRBJ2-2, with D tentatively TRBD1 (8 bases). With 4 bases removed from V and 4 bases from J, the gap between germline ends came to 13 bases. The CDR3 has 15 amino acids. The germline V gene has CDR1 SGHVS and CDR2 FQNEAQ. The CDR3 sequence: CASSSQGGSTGELFF. The CDR3 nucleotides read TGTGCCAGCAGCTCACAGGGGGGGAGCACCGGGGAGCTGTTTTTT.

This chain links TRBV14 with TRBJ1-2; TRBD1 matches at 11 bases. V lost 0 bases and J lost 7; bases outside the gene matches: 10. The CDR3 extends over 17 amino acids. Germline V gene lookup returns CDR1 SGHDN and CDR2 FVKESK. CDR3 region: CASSQDRGQGAARGYTF. For the CDR3, the DNA is TGTGCCAGCAGCCAAGATCGAGGACAGGGGGCTGCTCGTGGCTACACCTTC.

This rearrangement joins TRBV18 to TRBJ1-1; maybe TRBD1 (5 bases). CDR1 and CDR2 from the germline V gene are KGHSH and LQKENI. Trimming stripped 3 bases from V and 5 bases from J, with 13 bases between. CDR3 length equals 14 residues. This CDR3 reads CASSPQGIGTEAFF. In DNA form, the CDR3 reads TGTGCCAGCTCACCTCAGGGAATCGGGACTGAAGCTTTCTTT. The complete variable domain, with remaining parts taken from reference TRBV18 and TRBJ1-1, reads NAGVMQNPRHLVRRRGQEARLRCSPMKGHSHVYWYRQLPEEGLKFMVYLQKENIIDESGMPKERFSAEFPKEGPSILRIQQVVRGDSAAYFCASSPQGIGTEAFFGQGTRLTVV.

The gene calls are TRBV5-1 and TRBJ2-1; TRBD2 is a possible D gene (5 bases). V was trimmed by 2 bases and J by 3 bases, leaving 12 bases between them. This CDR3 is built from 15 residues. CDR1 and CDR2 from the germline V gene are SGHRS and YFSETQ. The CDR3 loop is CASSFSSEGYNEQFF. The DNA for the CDR3 is TGCGCCAGCAGCTTTAGTAGTGAGGGCTACAATGAGCAGTTCTTC.

This chain uses TRBV19 with TRBJ1-1, with 7 nucleotides matching TRBD1. Per germline, CDR1 LNHDA and CDR2 SQIVND (reference sequence). Trimming at V came to 3 bases and at J to 8 bases, leaving 6 bases not matched to a gene. The CDR3 loop spans 13 amino acids. The CDR3 nucleotides read TGTGCCAGTAGTATTGACAGGGCAGCCGAAGCTTTCTTT. This codes for CASSIDRAAEAFF.

In this sample, this clone turned up once. The V and J genes are TRBV30 and TRBJ1-2; 8 nucleotides match TRBD1. CDR1 and CDR2 (germline): GTSNPN, SVGIG (reference sequence). V dropped 2 bases and J dropped 8; count of bases not matched to a gene: 7. The CDR3 consists of 13 residues. The CDR3: CAWSYGQGRGYTF. In nucleotides, the CDR3 is TGTGCCTGGAGTTACGGACAGGGTAGGGGCTACACCTTC.

As concerns this clone: Compared with germline, one end of the junction differs, possibly owing to a read error. The CDR3 sequence is CASSASGGYYEQFF. The CDR3 DNA follows: TGTGCCAGCAGCGCTAGCGGGGGCTACTATGAGCAGTTCTTC. The V call is TRBV7-9, the J call TRBJ2-1, with 10 bases matching TRBD2. The CDR3 loop spans 14 amino acids. From germline, CDR1 is SEHNR and CDR2 FQNEAQ (reference sequence).

This clone was observed once. The chain carries TRBV5-1 and TRBJ1-1; a weak D match, TRBD1 (5 bases). The V gene's germline CDR1 is SGHRS and CDR2 YFSETQ. The V gene lost 5 bases and the J gene lost 1 base, with 15 bases spanning the gap. The CDR3 consists of 15 residues. The CDR3 reads CASRFSGGRNTEAFF. The CDR3 DNA reads TGCGCCAGCAGGTTTTCCGGGGGGAGGAACACTGAAGCTTTCTTT.

The V call is TRBV27, the J call TRBJ1-1; possible D gene TRBD1, 6 bases. The CDR3 runs 13 residues. Between the trimmed V and J ends, which lost 6 bases and 4 bases, there was a span of 12 bases. Germline V gene lookup returns CDR1 MNHEY and CDR2 SMNVEV (reference sequence). The CDR3 loop is CASSGTFSTEAFF. In DNA form, the CDR3 reads TGTGCCAGCAGCGGGACATTTTCCACTGAAGCTTTCTTT.

The V and J genes are TRBV27 and TRBJ2-1; D is undetermined. V was clipped by 6 bases and J by 1 base, with 13 bases between them. Germline CDR1 reads MNHEY; CDR2 reads SMNVEV (reference sequence). CDR3 length: 15 amino acids. The CDR3 here is CASSPALTSYNEQFF. In DNA, the CDR3 is TGTGCCAGCAGCCCCGCACTCACGTCCTACAATGAGCAGTTCTTC.

The chain is built from TRBV4-1 and TRBJ2-2; 9 bases fit TRBD1. The CDR3 is 16 residues long. The ends lost 3 bases at V and 3 bases at J; junction bases unmatched: 5. The V gene's germline CDR1 is MGHRA and CDR2 YSYEKL. CDR3: CASSHGTGLYTGELFF. DNA for the CDR3: TGCGCCAGCAGCCATGGGACAGGGCTTTACACCGGGGAGCTGTTTTTT.

The CDR3: CASQKDILSGNQPQHF. The CDR3, as DNA: TGTGCCAGCCAGAAGGACATATTATCAGGCAATCAGCCCCAGCATTTT. The chain joins TRBV28 to TRBJ1-5; perhaps TRBD1 as D (5 bases). The CDR3 is 16 residues long. V lost 8 bases to trimming and J lost 2 bases, with 19 bases between them. Per germline, CDR1 MDHEN and CDR2 SYDVKM. Complete variable domain (other parts from reference TRBV28 and TRBJ1-5): DVKVTQSSRYLVKRTGEKVFLECVQDMDHENMFWYRQDPGLGLRLIYFSYDVKMKEKGDIPEGYSVSREKKERFSLILESASTNQTSMYLCASQKDILSGNQPQHFGDGTRLSIL.

This sequence joins TRBV7-2 and TRBJ1-2; perhaps TRBD1 as D (6 bases). V lost 9 bases and J lost 3, with 26 bases in between. There are 17 residues in the CDR3. Germline CDR1 SGHTA, CDR2 FQGNSA. The CDR3 nucleotides read TGTGCCAGTCTCCTGGGGGGGGCTTTTATATTAGACTATGGCTACACCTTC. This gives the protein CASLLGGAFILDYGYTF.